The clone carrying this T cell receptor beta chain was recorded many times. The sample is drawn from a study of regulatory T cells in long-lasting Graves disease. As to time point: persistent/refractory GD, antithyroid drugs over 5 years with positive TRAb. PBMCs were the source of the RNA used for TCR sequencing. Through Arm-PCR of CDR3 regions and iRepertoire HTBI primers, TCR beta libraries were built. TCRdb analysed the multiplex PCR reads with MiXCR anew, one entry per CDR3 protein. This table holds around 400,000 distinct CDR3 sequences, around 23% found once. Germline V gene data show CDR1 as MDHEN and CDR2 as SYDVKM. The CDR3 runs to 12 residues. V lost 5 bases and J lost 11, with 15 bases in between.

The TCR was taken from a female donor with Graves disease. This material consisted of peripheral blood mononuclear cells (PBMCs), taken when the disease was refractory, from a patient treated with antithyroid drugs. The chain is built from TRBV28 and TRBJ1-2; D uncertain. CDR3 sequence reads: CASSIIENSYTF. DNA of the CDR3: TGTGCCAGCAGTATCATAGAAAACAGTTACACCTTC.